Each of the 2 T cell receptor beta chains below was sequenced from the same sample in a study of PD-L1 blockade in urothelial cancer (dated by TCRdb to 2016 to 2017). The time point label of this sample denotes: peripheral blood 6 weeks after treatment start. Libraries were prepared through the immunoSEQ multiplex PCR assay. TCRdb holds this immuneACCESS table with in-frame rearrangements only. Some clones are missing; in checked studies, unresolved V genes explain under half, and the rest has no known cause. For this sample the table gives approximately 110,000 clones, of which around 90% were detected only once. Around 4% of the sample comes from the top ten. Sequences were derived from PBMCs, sampled around atezolizumab (anti-PD-L1) treatment. Source of these receptors: a man aged 55-75 years with urothelial cancer.

V usage is TRBV5-1 and J usage is TRBJ2-7, with 14 positions matching TRBD2. From germline, CDR1 is SGHRS and CDR2 YFSETQ. Trimming cost V 2 bases and J 1 base; bases outside gene matches: 8. The CDR3 extends over 18 amino acids. CDR3 loop: CASSLSGTSGGPSYEQYF. The DNA for the CDR3 is TGCGCCAGCAGCTTATCCGGGACTAGCGGGGGCCCGTCCTACGAGCAGTACTTC.

The CDR3 DNA reads as TGCGCCAGCAGATCGGATGGGACAGCAGAAGAGACCCAGTACTTC. Translation gives CASRSDGTAEETQYF. This chain links TRBV5-1 with TRBJ2-5; 7 positions agree with TRBD1. CDR3 length equals 15 residues. Trimming took 5 bases from V and 3 from J; bases not matched to a gene: 10. Germline assignment: CDR1 SGHRS and CDR2 YFSETQ. Looking up the rest from reference TRBV5-1 and TRBJ2-5 gives the full variable domain: KAGVTQTPRYLIKTRGQQVTLSCSPISGHRSVSWYQQTPGQGLQFLFEYFSETQRNKGNFPGRFSGRQFSNSRSEMNVSTLELGDSALYLCASRSDGTAEETQYFGPGTRLLVL.